These 13 T cell receptor beta chains were all obtained from the same sample, sequenced in a study of monozygotic twins with cystic fibrosis. Measured with immunoSEQ multiplex PCR; TCRdb has only the in-frame clones, and not every one. Among roughly 4,600 clones listed, about 96% were seen once. The sequenced sample was blood. The receptors were gathered from a boy between 2 and 10 years old with cystic fibrosis.

The chain recombines TRBV7-2 with TRBJ2-1; the D call may be TRBD1 or TRBD2 (6 bases each). In germline, CDR1 is SGHTA, CDR2 FQGNSA. CDR3 length: 12 residues. Trimming removed 6 bases from V and 10 bases from J, with 13 bases in between. The CDR3 spells CASSAPGGEQFF. The CDR3 DNA follows: TGTGCCAGCAGTGCCCCCGGGGGCGAGCAGTTCTTC.

The gene calls are TRBV21-1 and TRBJ1-3; the DNA was not used to check the table's D call, TRBD1. TRBV21-1 is described as a pseudogene. The CDR3 totals 18 residues. The CDR3 here is CASSKRGGPGPSGNTIYF. The CDR3 nucleotides read TGTGCCAGCAGCAAAAGAGGGGGTCCGGGGCCCTCGGGAAACACCATATATTTT.

This chain connects TRBV19 to TRBJ1-1, with D hard to call. Germline CDR1 is LNHDA and CDR2 is SQIVND (reference sequence). Trimming shortened V by 7 bases and J by 2 bases, and 14 bases separated the two germline ends. This CDR3 has 14 residues. DNA for the CDR3: TGTGCCAGTACCCCGGGCCTTTTTAACACTGAAGCTTTCTTT. Translated: CASTPGLFNTEAFF.

J is TRBJ2-5 and V is TRBV10-2; TRBD2 matches 10 bases. Per germline, CDR1 WSHSY and CDR2 SAAADI. The V and J ends lost 0 bases and 4 bases, in that order; junction bases with no gene match: 5. The CDR3 has 16 amino acids. CDR3 in DNA: TGCGCCAGCAGTGAGTCCATTAGCGGGGGGAGAGAGACCCAGTACTTC. It yields the protein CASSESISGGRETQYF.

The chain joins TRBV5-1 to TRBJ1-6; tentative D call: TRBD1 (6 bases). Trimming took off 0 bases at V and 6 bases at J, with 7 bases between the two ends. This CDR3 comprises 14 residues. In germline, CDR1 is SGHRS, CDR2 YFSETQ. Here the CDR3 reads CASSLEGGNSPLHF. CDR3 nucleotide sequence: TGCGCCAGCAGCTTGGAGGGGGGTAATTCACCCCTCCACTTT.

The chain has TRBV7-3 and TRBJ2-5; D not resolved. The V end was cut by 2 bases, the J end by 7 bases, with 11 bases between. From germline, CDR1 is SGHTA and CDR2 FQGTGA. CDR3 length equals 13 residues. The CDR3 here is CASSLVSTGTQYF. The DNA for the CDR3 is TGTGCCAGCAGCTTAGTAAGCACGGGGACCCAGTACTTC.

The V and J genes are TRBV4-1 and TRBJ1-1, with 8 bases lining up with TRBD1. Trimming cost V 4 bases and J 1 base; bases outside gene matches: 5. In germline, CDR1 is MGHRA, CDR2 YSYEKL. CDR3 length: 15 residues. Written as DNA, the CDR3 is TGCGCCAGCAGCCCAGGGGACAGGACGAACACTGAAGCTTTCTTT. It yields the protein CASSPGDRTNTEAFF.

This rearrangement joins TRBV7-8 to TRBJ2-5, with 7 positions matching TRBD2. V shed 5 bases, J shed 0 bases, and the junction held 12 bases outside the gene matches. The germline V gene has CDR1 SGHVS and CDR2 FQNEAQ. The CDR3 length is 17 residues. The DNA of the CDR3 is TGTGCCAGCAGCCCCGGGGCCAGCGGGGCGGACCAAGAGACCCAGTACTTC. Amino acids: CASSPGASGADQETQYF.

This clone was observed a single time. The rearrangement links TRBV29-1 to TRBJ1-5; 7 nucleotides line up with TRBD1. Germline CDR1 reads SQVTM; CDR2 reads ANQGSEA. V lost 6 bases to trimming and J lost 2 bases; unmatched junction nucleotides: 10. This CDR3 is built from 15 residues. This CDR3 is CSVQGGDLGNQPQHF. The CDR3 DNA is TGCAGCGTCCAGGGGGGCGATTTGGGCAATCAGCCCCAGCATTTT.

This chain uses TRBV2 with TRBJ1-2, with a possible D match to TRBD1 (5 bases). CDR1 and CDR2 from the germline V gene are SNHLY and FYNNEI. V was pared by 6 bases and J by 3 bases, with 11 bases between. The CDR3 is 13 amino acids. CDR3 protein: CASSKGQDYGYTF. CDR3 nucleotides: TGTGCCAGCAGCAAAGGACAAGACTATGGCTACACCTTC.

The V call is TRBV5-6, the J call TRBJ2-1, with 9 bases lining up with TRBD1. CDR1 and CDR2 (germline): SGHDT, YYEEEE. After removal of 0 bases from V and 15 bases from J, the junction contained 19 bases not matched to a gene. This CDR3 spans 17 amino acids. CDR3 nucleotides: TGTGCCAGCAGCTTGGAAATCGCGGGACAGGGCCCGTCAAATCCGTTCTTC. It is translated as CASSLEIAGQGPSNPFF.

The chain is built from TRBV12-5 and TRBJ2-5; the match to TRBD2 covers 7 bases. Germline assignment: CDR1 LGHNT and CDR2 FRNRAP. The CDR3 is 13 residues long. J lost 5 bases, V lost 5 bases, and 5 bases had no gene match. In nucleotides, the CDR3 is TGTGCTAGTGGTCCCGGGGGAGGGGAGACCCAGTACTTC. Translating it yields CASGPGGGETQYF. The whole variable domain, filled in from reference TRBV12-5 and TRBJ2-5, reads DARVTQTPRHKVTEMGQEVTMRCQPILGHNTVFWYRQTMMQGLELLAYFRNRAPLDDSGMPKDRFSAEMPDATLATLKIQPSEPRDSAVYFCASGPGGGETQYFGPGTRLLVL.

The chain employs TRBV7-9 and TRBJ2-4; 7 nucleotides line up with TRBD2. This CDR3 has 13 residues. Looked up from germline, CDR1 is SEHNR and CDR2 is FQNEAQ (reference sequence). The V segment lost 5 bases and the J segment 5 bases; nucleotides outside the gene matches: 3. CDR3 coding DNA: TGTGCCAGCAGCCGCCGGGGGGAAAACATTCAGTACTTC. This encodes CASSRRGENIQYF.